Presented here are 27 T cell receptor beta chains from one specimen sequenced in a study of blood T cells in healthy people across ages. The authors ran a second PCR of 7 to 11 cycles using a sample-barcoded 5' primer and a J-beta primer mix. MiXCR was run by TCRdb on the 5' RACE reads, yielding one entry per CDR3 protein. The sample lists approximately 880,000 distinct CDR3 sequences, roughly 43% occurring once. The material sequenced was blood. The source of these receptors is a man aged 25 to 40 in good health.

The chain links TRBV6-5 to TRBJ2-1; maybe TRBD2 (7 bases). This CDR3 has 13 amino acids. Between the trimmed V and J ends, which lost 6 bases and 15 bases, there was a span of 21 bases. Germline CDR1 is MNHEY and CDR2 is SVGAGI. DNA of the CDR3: TGTGCCAGCAGGACTGAAGGGGGGGCCGGGGTGTTCTTC. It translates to CASRTEGGAGVFF.

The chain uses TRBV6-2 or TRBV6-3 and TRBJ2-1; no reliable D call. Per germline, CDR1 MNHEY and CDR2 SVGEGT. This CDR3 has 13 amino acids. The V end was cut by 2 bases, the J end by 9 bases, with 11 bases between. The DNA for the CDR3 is TGTGCCAGCAGTTACGTCCTCAAGGGTGAGCAGTTCTTC. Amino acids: CASSYVLKGEQFF.

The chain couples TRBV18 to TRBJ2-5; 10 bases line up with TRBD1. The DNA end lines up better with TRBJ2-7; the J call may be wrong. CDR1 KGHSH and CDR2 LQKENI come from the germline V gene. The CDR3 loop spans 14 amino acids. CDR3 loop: CASSPMGQGYEQYF. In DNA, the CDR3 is TGTGCCAGCTCACCTATGGGACAGGGGTACGAGCAGTACTTC.

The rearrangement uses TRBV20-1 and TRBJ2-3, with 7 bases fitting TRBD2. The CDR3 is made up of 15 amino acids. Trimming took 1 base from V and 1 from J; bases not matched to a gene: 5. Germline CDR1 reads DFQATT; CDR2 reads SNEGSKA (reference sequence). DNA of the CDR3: TGCAGTGCTAGAGCGGCTAGCGGAGGCACAGATACGCAGTATTTT. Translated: CSARAASGGTDTQYF.

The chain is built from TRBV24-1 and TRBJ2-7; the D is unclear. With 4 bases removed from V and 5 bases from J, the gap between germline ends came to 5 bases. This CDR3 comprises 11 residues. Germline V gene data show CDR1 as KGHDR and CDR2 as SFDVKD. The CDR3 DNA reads TGTGCCACCAGTGAAGGGAACGAGCAGTACTTC. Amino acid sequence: CATSEGNEQYF.

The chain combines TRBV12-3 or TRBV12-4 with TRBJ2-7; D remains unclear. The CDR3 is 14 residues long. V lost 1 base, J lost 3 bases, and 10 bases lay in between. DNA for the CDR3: TGTGCCAGCAGTTTAGGGCAGGTGGTCTACGAGCAGTACTTC. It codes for CASSLGQVVYEQYF.

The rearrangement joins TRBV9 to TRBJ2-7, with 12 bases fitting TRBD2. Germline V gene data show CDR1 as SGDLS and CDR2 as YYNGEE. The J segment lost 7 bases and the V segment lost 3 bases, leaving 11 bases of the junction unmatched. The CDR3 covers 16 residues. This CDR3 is CASSAPTSGGYNEQYF. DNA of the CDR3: TGTGCCAGCAGCGCCCCTACTAGCGGGGGGTACAATGAGCAGTACTTC.

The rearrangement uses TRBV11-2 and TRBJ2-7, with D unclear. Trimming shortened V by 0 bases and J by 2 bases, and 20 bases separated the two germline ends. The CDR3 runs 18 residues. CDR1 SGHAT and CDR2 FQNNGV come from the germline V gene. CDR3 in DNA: TGTGCCAGCAGCTTAGATATCCGACGAGCCCTACTGCCCTACGAGCAGTACTTC. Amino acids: CASSLDIRRALLPYEQYF.

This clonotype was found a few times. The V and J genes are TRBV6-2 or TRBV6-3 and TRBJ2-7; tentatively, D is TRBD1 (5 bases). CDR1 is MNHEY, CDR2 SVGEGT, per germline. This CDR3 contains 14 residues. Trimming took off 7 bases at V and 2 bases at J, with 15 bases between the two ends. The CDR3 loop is CASTQGLGPYEQYF. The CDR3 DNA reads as TGTGCCAGCACCCAAGGTTTGGGGCCCTACGAGCAGTACTTC.

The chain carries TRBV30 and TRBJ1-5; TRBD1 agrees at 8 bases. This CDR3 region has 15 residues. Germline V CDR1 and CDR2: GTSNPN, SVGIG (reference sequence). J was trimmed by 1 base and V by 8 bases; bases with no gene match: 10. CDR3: CAAGQGGKSNQPQHF. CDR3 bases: TGTGCCGCCGGACAGGGAGGGAAAAGCAATCAGCCCCAGCATTTT.

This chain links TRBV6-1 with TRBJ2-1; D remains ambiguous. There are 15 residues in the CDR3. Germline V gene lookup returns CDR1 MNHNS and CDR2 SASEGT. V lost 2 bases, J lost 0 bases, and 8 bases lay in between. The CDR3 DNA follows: TGTGCCAGCAGTGAAAGAGGCGGCTCCTACAATGAGCAGTTCTTC. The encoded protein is CASSERGGSYNEQFF.

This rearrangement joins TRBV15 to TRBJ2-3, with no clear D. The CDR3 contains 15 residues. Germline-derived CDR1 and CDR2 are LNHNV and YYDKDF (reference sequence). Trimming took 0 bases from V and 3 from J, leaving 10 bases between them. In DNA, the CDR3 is TGTGCCACCAGCAGAGATGTCGTGACAACAGATACGCAGTATTTT. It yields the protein CATSRDVVTTDTQYF.

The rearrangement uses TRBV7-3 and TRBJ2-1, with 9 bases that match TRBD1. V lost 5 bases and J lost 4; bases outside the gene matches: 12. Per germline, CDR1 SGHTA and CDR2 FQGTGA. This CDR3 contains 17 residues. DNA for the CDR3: TGTGCCAGCAGCCCCCTGGCTGGGACAGGGAGTTACAATGAGCAGTTCTTC. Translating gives CASSPLAGTGSYNEQFF. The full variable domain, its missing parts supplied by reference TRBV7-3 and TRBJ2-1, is GAGVSQTPSNKVTEKGKYVELRCDPISGHTALYWYRQSLGQGPEFLIYFQGTGAADDSGLPNDRFFAVRPEGSVSTLKIQRTERGDSAVYLCASSPLAGTGSYNEQFFGPGTRLTVL.

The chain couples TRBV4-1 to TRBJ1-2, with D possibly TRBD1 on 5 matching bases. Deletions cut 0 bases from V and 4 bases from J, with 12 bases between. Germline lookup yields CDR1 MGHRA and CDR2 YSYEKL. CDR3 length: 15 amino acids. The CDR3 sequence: CASSQEGAVSYGYTF. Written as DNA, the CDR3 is TGCGCCAGCAGCCAAGAAGGGGCGGTTTCCTATGGCTACACCTTC.

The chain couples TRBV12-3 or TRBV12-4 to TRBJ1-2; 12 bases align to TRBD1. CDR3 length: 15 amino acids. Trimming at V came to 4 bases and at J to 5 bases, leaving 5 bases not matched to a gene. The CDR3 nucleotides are TGTGCCAGCAGTTCGGGGGGACAGGGGGCGTATGGCTACACCTTC. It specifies CASSSGGQGAYGYTF.

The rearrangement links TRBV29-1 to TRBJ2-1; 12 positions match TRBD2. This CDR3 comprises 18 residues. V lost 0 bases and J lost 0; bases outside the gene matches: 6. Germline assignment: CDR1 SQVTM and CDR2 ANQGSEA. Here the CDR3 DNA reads TGCAGCGTTGAAGACCCAACTAGCGGGGGGAGCTCCTACAATGAGCAGTTCTTC. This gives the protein CSVEDPTSGGSSYNEQFF.

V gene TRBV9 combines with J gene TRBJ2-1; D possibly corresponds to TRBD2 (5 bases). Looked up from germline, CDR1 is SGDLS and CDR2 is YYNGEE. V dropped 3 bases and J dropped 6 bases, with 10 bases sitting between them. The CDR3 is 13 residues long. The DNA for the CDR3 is TGTGCCAGCAGCGACCCCGGACTCAATGAGCAGTTCTTC. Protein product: CASSDPGLNEQFF.

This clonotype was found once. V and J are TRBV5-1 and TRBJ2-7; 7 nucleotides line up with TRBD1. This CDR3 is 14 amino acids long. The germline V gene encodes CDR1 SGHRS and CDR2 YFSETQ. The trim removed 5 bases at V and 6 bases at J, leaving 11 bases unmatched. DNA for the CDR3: TGCGCCAGCAGTCTTGAGACAGGGCCTAGCGAGCAGTACTTC. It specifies CASSLETGPSEQYF.

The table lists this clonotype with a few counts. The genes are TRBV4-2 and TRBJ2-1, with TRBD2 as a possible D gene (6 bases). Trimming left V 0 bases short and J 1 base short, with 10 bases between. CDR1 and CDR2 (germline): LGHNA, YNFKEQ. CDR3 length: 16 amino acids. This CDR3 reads CASSQDGGMSYNEQFF. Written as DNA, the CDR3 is TGTGCCAGCAGCCAAGATGGGGGGATGTCCTACAATGAGCAGTTCTTC.

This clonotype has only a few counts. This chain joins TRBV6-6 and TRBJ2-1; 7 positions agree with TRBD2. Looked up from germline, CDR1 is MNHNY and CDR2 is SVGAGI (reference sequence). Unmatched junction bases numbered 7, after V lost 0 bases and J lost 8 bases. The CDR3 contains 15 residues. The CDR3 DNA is TGTGCCAGCAGTTACTCGAGTCTAGCGGCCCATGAGCAGTTCTTC. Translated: CASSYSSLAAHEQFF.

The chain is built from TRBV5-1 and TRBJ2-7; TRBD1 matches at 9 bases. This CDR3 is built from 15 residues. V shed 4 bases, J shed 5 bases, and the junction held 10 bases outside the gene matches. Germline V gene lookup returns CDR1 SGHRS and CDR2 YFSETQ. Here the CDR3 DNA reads TGCGCCAGCAGCCCCCGGGACAGGGTTCGGGACGAGCAGTACTTC. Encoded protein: CASSPRDRVRDEQYF.

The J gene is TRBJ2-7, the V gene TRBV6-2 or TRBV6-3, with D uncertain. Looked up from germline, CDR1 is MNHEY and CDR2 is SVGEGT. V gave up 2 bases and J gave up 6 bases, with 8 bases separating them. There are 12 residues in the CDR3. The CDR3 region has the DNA TGTGCCAGCAGTTACCCCGTTGGCGAGCAGTACTTC. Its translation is CASSYPVGEQYF.

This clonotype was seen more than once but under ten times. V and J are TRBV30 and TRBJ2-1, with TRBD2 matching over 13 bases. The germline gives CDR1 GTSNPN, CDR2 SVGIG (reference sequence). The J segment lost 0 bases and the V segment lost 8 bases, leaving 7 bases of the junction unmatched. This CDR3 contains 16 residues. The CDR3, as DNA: TGTGCCGGGGGGACTAGCGGGATCAGCTCCTACAATGAGCAGTTCTTC. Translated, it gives CAGGTSGISSYNEQFF.

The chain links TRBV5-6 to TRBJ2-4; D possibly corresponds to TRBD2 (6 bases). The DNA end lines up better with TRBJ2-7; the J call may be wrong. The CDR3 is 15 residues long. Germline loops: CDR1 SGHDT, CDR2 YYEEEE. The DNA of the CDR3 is TGTGCCAGCAGCTTGGTGGGGAGGAGGGCTCACGAGCAGTACTTC. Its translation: CASSLVGRRAHEQYF.

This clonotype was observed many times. In DNA form, the CDR3 reads TGTGCCAGCAGCTTGGGGACTAGCACCAGATACGAGCAGTACTTC. As protein: CASSLGTSTRYEQYF. The V gene is TRBV5-6, the J gene TRBJ2-7, with 8 positions matching TRBD2. The V gene end was trimmed by 0 bases and the J gene end by 4 bases; junction bases not matched to a gene: 6. The CDR3 has 15 residues. The germline V gene has CDR1 SGHDT and CDR2 YYEEEE.

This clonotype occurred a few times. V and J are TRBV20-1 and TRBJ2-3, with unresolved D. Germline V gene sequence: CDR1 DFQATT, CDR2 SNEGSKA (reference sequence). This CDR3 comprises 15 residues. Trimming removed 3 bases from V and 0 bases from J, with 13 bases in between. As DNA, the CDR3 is TGCAGTGCTAGGGGTGGCTCTTCTAGCACAGATACGCAGTATTTT. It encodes CSARGGSSSTDTQYF.

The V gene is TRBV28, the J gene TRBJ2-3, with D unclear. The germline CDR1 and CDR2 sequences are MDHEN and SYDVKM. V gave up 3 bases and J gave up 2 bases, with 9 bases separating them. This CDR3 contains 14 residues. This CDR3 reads CASSFATFTDTQYF. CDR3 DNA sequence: TGTGCCAGCAGTTTTGCCACTTTCACAGATACGCAGTATTTT.